These 20 T cell receptor beta chains share one sample of origin, sequenced in a study of shared clonotypes between healthy human individuals. Produced via immunoSEQ multiplex PCR; TCRdb's table is partial and in-frame only. This repertoire shows some 2,400,000 clones, roughly 95% found once; its top ten account for about 0.13%. Sequencing used naive CD4+ T cells sorted from blood. The subset: CD45RA+ positively selected. These TCRs come from a man between 18 and 29 years old in good health.

The V and J genes are TRBV5-5 and TRBJ2-7; 7 nucleotides line up with TRBD1. There are 15 residues in the CDR3. Unmatched junction bases numbered 11, after V lost 4 bases and J lost 4 bases. Germline-derived CDR1 and CDR2 are SGHKS and YYEKEE (reference sequence). CDR3 coding DNA: TGTGCCAGCAGCCCGCAACAGGGGAGCACTTACGAGCAGTACTTC. Protein sequence: CASSPQQGSTYEQYF.

This chain joins TRBV7-9 and TRBJ1-2; 9 positions agree with TRBD1. The CDR3 is made up of 15 amino acids. Trimming cost V 5 bases and J 2 bases; bases outside gene matches: 6. Germline CDR1 and CDR2: SEHNR and FQNEAQ (reference sequence). The CDR3 DNA reads as TGTGCCAGCAGCCCTTGGACAGGGGACAACTATGGCTACACCTTC. This gives the protein CASSPWTGDNYGYTF. The full variable domain, with the rest looked up from reference TRBV7-9 and TRBJ1-2, is DTGVSQNPRHKITKRGQNVTFRCDPISEHNRLYWYRQTLGQGPEFLTYFQNEAQLEKSRLLSDRFSAERPKGSFSTLEIQRTEQGDSAMYLCASSPWTGDNYGYTFGSGTRLTVV.

The chain recombines TRBV28 with TRBJ2-7; D is undetermined. Trimming took off 7 bases at V and 2 bases at J, with 12 bases between the two ends. CDR3 size: 13 residues. The germline V gene has CDR1 MDHEN and CDR2 SYDVKM. Here the CDR3 DNA reads TGTGCCAGCACCACATCCAGAGCCTACGAGCAGTACTTC. It yields the protein CASTTSRAYEQYF.

This clone appeared once. The chain couples TRBV6-6 to TRBJ2-3; 7 bases are a match to TRBD1. The germline CDR1 and CDR2 sequences are MNHNY and SVGAGI (reference sequence). V lost 2 bases, J lost 1 base, and 3 bases stayed unmatched. The length of the CDR3 is 15 residues. The chain's CDR3 is CASSYTGQGTDTQYF. In DNA, the CDR3 is TGTGCCAGCAGTTACACAGGACAGGGCACAGATACGCAGTATTTT.

This chain uses TRBV4-3 with TRBJ2-7, with D unresolved. Trimming pared 0 bases from V and 5 bases from J, leaving 8 bases between. Germline V CDR1 and CDR2: LGHNA, YSLEER. The CDR3 sequence is 13 residues long. The CDR3 region has the DNA TGCGCCAGCAGCCAAGATTTGGTCAACGAGCAGTACTTC. Its translation is CASSQDLVNEQYF.

The chain uses TRBV28 and TRBJ2-3; 8 nucleotides align to TRBD2. The CDR3 is 15 amino acids. CDR1 and CDR2 from the germline V gene are MDHEN and SYDVKM. V was clipped by 4 bases and J by 6 bases; unmatched bases: 9. CDR3 nucleotides: TGTGCCAGCAGTTCCGGGACTAGGGGGGCCGATACGCAGTATTTT. Protein: CASSSGTRGADTQYF.

This sequence joins TRBV7-9 and TRBJ2-5, with 7 bases matching TRBD2. CDR3 length: 15 amino acids. V lost 5 bases to trimming and J lost 4 bases; unmatched junction nucleotides: 10. CDR1 and CDR2 from the germline V gene are SEHNR and FQNEAQ (reference sequence). The CDR3: CASSRGVSFGETQYF. DNA for the CDR3: TGTGCCAGCAGCCGGGGGGTATCCTTCGGAGAGACCCAGTACTTC.

The chain joins TRBV2 to TRBJ1-1; 8 bases agree with TRBD1. V gave up 5 bases and J gave up 2 bases; unmatched junction bases: 7. This CDR3 contains 15 residues. The germline CDR1 and CDR2 sequences are SNHLY and FYNNEI. CDR3 in amino acids: CASSPGTGRNTEAFF. CDR3 DNA sequence: TGTGCCAGCAGTCCCGGGACAGGCCGTAACACTGAAGCTTTCTTT.

The V gene is TRBV30, the J gene TRBJ1-4; D might be TRBD1 (5 bases). The CDR3 is made up of 14 amino acids. Germline V gene lookup returns CDR1 GTSNPN and CDR2 SVGIG (reference sequence). The V end was cut by 1 base, the J end by 5 bases, with 11 bases between. CDR3 region: CAWSEGRTNEKLFF. The CDR3 DNA sequence: TGTGCCTGGAGTGAGGGCAGGACAAATGAAAAACTGTTTTTT. The full variable domain, in which reference TRBV30 and TRBJ1-4 provide the parts outside the CDR3, is SQTIHQWPATLVQPVGSPLSLECTVEGTSNPNLYWYRQAAGRGLQLLFYSVGIGQISSEVPQNLSASRPQDRQFILSSKKLLLSDSGFYLCAWSEGRTNEKLFFGSGTQLSVL.

V and J are TRBV7-9 and TRBJ1-1, with unresolved D. Trimming took off 7 bases at V and 4 bases at J, with 13 bases between the two ends. Looked up from germline, CDR1 is SEHNR and CDR2 is FQNEAQ (reference sequence). The CDR3 length is 13 residues. CDR3 DNA: TGTGCCAGCAACCGTAGGTTCACCACTGAAGCTTTCTTT. It yields the protein CASNRRFTTEAFF.

This chain connects TRBV7-2 to TRBJ1-3, with D unclear. The CDR3 runs to 12 residues. Trimming cost V 7 bases and J 4 bases, with 8 bases left between them. The germline V gene encodes CDR1 SGHTA and CDR2 FQGNSA. The CDR3 DNA is TGTGCCAGCACCCTTCAAGGAAACACCATATATTTT. This sequence encodes CASTLQGNTIYF.

V gene TRBV10-3 combines with J gene TRBJ1-1; D is possibly TRBD1 (5 bases). Germline V lookup: CDR1 ENHRY, CDR2 SYGVKD. V gave up 7 bases and J gave up 4 bases, with 10 bases separating them. The length of the CDR3 is 12 residues. In nucleotides, the CDR3 is TGTGCCATCAATTCAGGGACCACTGAAGCTTTCTTT. This encodes CAINSGTTEAFF.

Notes on this clone: Different DNA sequences within this sample yield the same CDR3. The chain uses TRBV7-2 and TRBJ2-7, with TRBD2 matching over 10 bases. CDR1 is SGHTA, CDR2 FQGNSA, per germline. The junction had 0 bases not matched to a gene; V was cut back by 1 base and J by 0 bases. This CDR3 is built from 15 residues. The CDR3 region has the DNA TGTGCCAGCAGCTTAGGGACTAGCGGCTCCTACGAGCAGTACTTC. It translates to CASSLGTSGSYEQYF.

The V call is TRBV27, the J call TRBJ1-4; a weak D match, TRBD1 (5 bases). This CDR3 is built from 15 residues. Germline V CDR1 and CDR2: MNHEY, SMNVEV (reference sequence). V was clipped by 1 base and J by 8 bases, with 14 bases between them. The CDR3 bases are TGTGCCAGCAGTTTATTCGGGGCGACGGGGGAAAAACTGTTTTTT. Amino acid sequence: CASSLFGATGEKLFF.

CDR3 sequence reads: CASSEYRLAGGAETQYF. In DNA form, the CDR3 reads TGTGCCAGCAGTGAATATCGACTAGCGGGAGGGGCCGAGACCCAGTACTTC. V is TRBV25-1 and J is TRBJ2-5; TRBD2 matches 14 bases. J was trimmed by 5 bases and V by 0 bases; bases with no gene match: 5. This CDR3 contains 17 residues. Per the germline V gene, CDR1 is MGHDK and CDR2 is SYGVNS.

V usage is TRBV5-1 and J usage is TRBJ2-2; D is perhaps TRBD1 (5 bases). V was clipped by 6 bases and J by 6 bases, with 12 bases between them. Germline V CDR1 and CDR2: SGHRS, YFSETQ. The CDR3 covers 13 residues. CDR3 amino acids: CASIDQGPGELFF. DNA of the CDR3: TGCGCCAGCATAGATCAGGGCCCCGGGGAGCTGTTTTTT.

V is TRBV5-4 and J is TRBJ1-4; TRBD1 is a possible D gene (5 bases). CDR1 SGHNT and CDR2 YYREEE come from the germline V gene (reference sequence). The V end lost 4 bases, the J end lost 4 bases, and 14 bases lay between the germline ends. CDR3 length equals 15 residues. The DNA of the CDR3 is TGTGCCAGCAGCCCTGGAGGGGCCATTAATGAAAAACTGTTTTTT. Amino acid sequence: CASSPGGAINEKLFF.

In regard to this clone: One base away lies a much larger clone, so this may be a sequencing read error. Other nucleotide sequences from this sample produce the same CDR3. The chain carries TRBV7-9 and TRBJ2-7; D gene unclear. The V gene lost 1 base and the J gene lost 2 bases, with 6 bases spanning the gap. This CDR3 contains 13 residues. Germline V gene lookup returns CDR1 SEHNR and CDR2 FQNEAQ (reference sequence). The CDR3 DNA reads as TGTGCCAGCAGCTTAGTGGGAACCTACGAGCAGTACTTC. Encoded protein: CASSLVGTYEQYF. Full variable domain (remainder filled in from reference TRBV7-9 and TRBJ2-7): DTGVSQNPRHKITKRGQNVTFRCDPISEHNRLYWYRQTLGQGPEFLTYFQNEAQLEKSRLLSDRFSAERPKGSFSTLEIQRTEQGDSAMYLCASSLVGTYEQYFGPGTRLTVT.

This rearrangement joins TRBV4-1 to TRBJ1-1; weak D call: TRBD1 (5 bases). The germline V and J ends were trimmed by 0 bases and 0 bases, with 8 bases remaining between them. The CDR3 extends over 15 amino acids. Germline CDR1 is MGHRA and CDR2 is YSYEKL. For the CDR3, the DNA is TGCGCCAGCAGCCAAGAGACAGCGATGAACACTGAAGCTTTCTTT. Amino acids: CASSQETAMNTEAFF.

The chain is built from TRBV2 and TRBJ2-5; no firm D call. Germline V gene lookup returns CDR1 SNHLY and CDR2 FYNNEI. CDR3 length: 13 amino acids. The germline V and J ends were trimmed by 5 bases and 0 bases, with 7 bases remaining between them. CDR3 sequence reads: CASSKEYQETQYF. The CDR3 DNA is TGTGCCAGCAGTAAGGAGTACCAAGAGACCCAGTACTTC.